The 5 T cell receptor beta chains listed next were all sequenced from one sample in a study of T cell clonotyping in hematopoietic cell transplantation. This table comes from immunoSEQ multiplex PCR, and its TCRdb copy is limited to in-frame clones, with some not included. The data show around 17,000 clones, roughly 70% seen once. The source material was peripheral blood mononuclear cells. The receptor source for this set is an older woman in good health. Some clones in this sample may be carry-over from other donors' samples.

The chain is built from TRBV25-1 and TRBJ2-1; 7 positions agree with TRBD2. The CDR3 runs 17 residues. The V segment lost 1 base and the J segment 9 bases; nucleotides outside the gene matches: 15. The germline V gene encodes CDR1 MGHDK and CDR2 SYGVNS. CDR3: CASSELGGIGSAGEQFF. The CDR3 DNA reads as TGTGCCAGCAGTGAATTGGGAGGGATAGGGAGTGCTGGTGAGCAGTTCTTC.

This chain joins TRBV6-1 and TRBJ1-1; no definite D call. Trimming removed 2 bases from V and 0 bases from J, with 7 bases in between. The CDR3 covers 14 residues. Germline lookup yields CDR1 MNHNS and CDR2 SASEGT. The CDR3 nucleotides are TGTGCCAGCAGTGAAATTAAGATGAACACTGAAGCTTTCTTT. It is translated as CASSEIKMNTEAFF.

V usage is TRBV10-3 and J usage is TRBJ2-7; D perhaps matches TRBD2 (6 bases). The CDR3 runs to 15 residues. V gave up 4 bases and J gave up 2 bases, with 15 bases separating them. Germline V gene data show CDR1 as ENHRY and CDR2 as SYGVKD. The CDR3 loop is CAISGLALSTYEQYF. CDR3 DNA sequence: TGTGCCATCAGTGGTCTAGCGCTGTCTACCTACGAGCAGTACTTC.

This chain links TRBV29-1 with TRBJ1-1, with unresolved D. Germline loops: CDR1 SQVTM, CDR2 ANQGSEA. The CDR3 runs 13 residues. The V end was cut by 2 bases, the J end by 9 bases, with 16 bases between. The CDR3 DNA sequence: TGCAGCGTTGAACCCCCAATGGGCAAGAAAGCTTTCTTT. It yields the protein CSVEPPMGKKAFF.

J is TRBJ2-2 and V is TRBV4-2, with no clear D. Deletions cut 0 bases from V and 6 bases from J, with 8 bases between. The V gene's germline CDR1 is LGHNA and CDR2 YNFKEQ. The CDR3 contains 14 residues. The CDR3, as DNA: TGTGCCAGCAGCCAAGATTTGAGTCCCGGGGAGCTGTTTTTT. Translated, it gives CASSQDLSPGELFF.